These 2 T cell receptor beta chains share one sample of origin, sequenced in a study of blood T cell repertoires in COVID-19. The table came from immunoSEQ multiplex PCR; TCRdb's copy has only in-frame clones and leaves some out. Of some 220,000 clones listed, 70% to 90% are singletons. The sample comprised peripheral blood. These receptors originate from a middle-aged man who had recovered from COVID-19.

The V gene is TRBV6-5, the J gene TRBJ2-7, with a possible D match to TRBD1 (6 bases). V was trimmed by 10 bases and J by 3 bases, leaving 16 bases between them. Germline V gene lookup returns CDR1 MNHEY and CDR2 SVGAGI. The CDR3 is 13 residues long. In DNA, the CDR3 is TGTGCCACCTCGGACAGAAGATTCTACGAGCAGTACTTC. Protein: CATSDRRFYEQYF.

The V gene is TRBV3-1 (or the pseudogene TRBV3-2), the J gene TRBJ2-7; the D gene is possibly TRBD1 (6 bases). With 4 bases removed from V and 3 bases from J, the gap between germline ends came to 16 bases. Germline-derived CDR1 and CDR2 are LGHDT and YNNKEL (reference sequence). This CDR3 contains 15 residues. The CDR3 DNA reads as TGTGCCAGCAGCCGAATTCTGACAGGTTTCTACGAGCAGTACTTC. It specifies CASSRILTGFYEQYF.